Below are 15 T cell receptor beta chains sequenced from a single sample in a study of beta chain features in type 1 diabetes. The sequenced template was cDNA made from the entire isolated RNA. This table comes from immunoSEQ multiplex PCR, and its TCRdb copy is limited to in-frame clones, with some not included. The sample carries about 350,000 clones, around 20% recorded once. Source material: naive CD4+ T cells from blood. All receptors come from a woman aged 18-29 years in good health.

The rearrangement links TRBV30 to TRBJ1-2; TRBD1 matches 8 bases. The trim removed 4 bases at V and 8 bases at J, leaving 21 bases unmatched. Germline V gene sequence: CDR1 GTSNPN, CDR2 SVGIG (reference sequence). The CDR3 sequence is 17 residues long. CDR3 in amino acids: CAWNGGPGTGYRGGYTF. The CDR3 DNA sequence: TGTGCCTGGAACGGAGGGCCTGGGACAGGTTATAGGGGGGGCTACACCTTC.

This clone was detected a few times. This chain uses TRBV20-1 with TRBJ1-2, with a tentative D call TRBD1 (6 bases). With 5 bases removed from V and 8 bases from J, the gap between germline ends came to 12 bases. Germline V gives CDR1 DFQATT, CDR2 SNEGSKA (reference sequence). The CDR3 is 11 residues long. The CDR3 DNA follows: TGCAGTGCTCCAGGGGTGGAAGGCTACACCTTC. Its translation: CSAPGVEGYTF.

This clone was picked up a small number of times. The chain links TRBV6-6 to TRBJ2-7; 9 bases fit TRBD1. There are 13 residues in the CDR3. The germline V gene has CDR1 MNHNY and CDR2 SVGAGI (reference sequence). The V gene end was trimmed by 4 bases and the J gene end by 6 bases; junction bases not matched to a gene: 4. This chain's CDR3 is CASSSGTGREQYF. CDR3 DNA: TGTGCCAGCAGTTCCGGGACAGGGCGCGAGCAGTACTTC.

This clone was observed a handful of times. The chain recombines TRBV7-3 with TRBJ2-7; no firm D call. Trimming shortened V by 1 base and J by 6 bases, and 10 bases separated the two germline ends. The CDR3 is made up of 13 amino acids. Germline CDR1 is SGHTA and CDR2 is FQGTGA. CDR3 bases: TGTGCCAGCAGCTTAAGCTCGGTCGGCGAGCAGTACTTC. Translation gives CASSLSSVGEQYF.

This clone showed up just a few times. This chain uses TRBV9 with TRBJ1-5; TRBD1 is a possible D gene (6 bases). The V and J ends lost 4 bases and 5 bases respectively, with 16 bases between them. Germline assignment: CDR1 SGDLS and CDR2 YYNGEE. The CDR3 runs 15 residues. CDR3 residues: CASSPMGGRDQPQHF. Written as DNA, the CDR3 is TGTGCCAGCAGCCCAATGGGGGGGCGAGATCAGCCCCAGCATTTT.

This sequence joins TRBV5-4 and TRBJ2-7, with D tentatively TRBD2 (6 bases). The CDR3 length is 15 residues. Germline lookup yields CDR1 SGHNT and CDR2 YYREEE (reference sequence). With 4 bases removed from V and 1 base from J, the gap between germline ends came to 15 bases. For the CDR3, the DNA is TGTGCCAGCAGCCTCTCCCTTGGGAGGTCCTACGAGCAGTACTTC. It is translated as CASSLSLGRSYEQYF.

This chain joins TRBV7-2 and TRBJ2-5; 12 nucleotides line up with TRBD2. CDR1 and CDR2 from the germline V gene are SGHTA and FQGNSA. V lost 5 bases, J lost 4 bases, and 8 bases stayed unmatched. The CDR3 totals 16 residues. The CDR3 is CASSLPSGGARETQYF. The CDR3 DNA follows: TGTGCCAGCAGCCTACCTAGCGGGGGGGCTCGAGAGACCCAGTACTTC.

This clone was counted only a few times. The chain combines TRBV7-9 with TRBJ2-1; TRBD2 agrees at 10 bases. Looked up from germline, CDR1 is SEHNR and CDR2 is FQNEAQ (reference sequence). The CDR3 contains 16 residues. With V trimmed by 6 bases and J by 0 bases, 5 bases remained unmatched. The CDR3 region is CASRPSGGGSYNEQFF. The CDR3 bases are TGTGCCAGCAGACCAAGCGGGGGGGGCTCCTACAATGAGCAGTTCTTC.

V usage is TRBV10-3 and J usage is TRBJ2-7; D is uncertain. V lost 2 bases to trimming and J lost 7 bases, with 15 bases between them. Germline CDR1 reads ENHRY; CDR2 reads SYGVKD. CDR3 length: 14 residues. CDR3 residues: CAISEDSTTLEQYF. In nucleotides, the CDR3 is TGTGCCATCAGTGAGGATAGCACTACCCTGGAGCAGTACTTC.

This clone was seen a handful of times. This sequence joins TRBV7-6 and TRBJ2-3; the match to TRBD2 covers 8 bases. Germline CDR1 SGHVS, CDR2 FNYEAQ. The CDR3 is 14 amino acids. V lost 8 bases and J lost 3; bases outside the gene matches: 7. CDR3 amino acids: CASSAGGRTDTQYF. The DNA for the CDR3 is TGTGCCAGCTCGGCGGGCGGGAGGACAGATACGCAGTATTTT.

The chain combines TRBV7-2 with TRBJ2-6; no clear D gene. Looked up from germline, CDR1 is SGHTA and CDR2 is FQGNSA. V dropped 4 bases and J dropped 0 bases, with 10 bases sitting between them. The CDR3 consists of 16 residues. The DNA for the CDR3 is TGTGCCAGCAGCTCTTTGGCCCTCTCTGGGGCCAACGTCCTGACTTTC. As protein: CASSSLALSGANVLTF.

This clone came up a few times. This sequence joins TRBV9 and TRBJ1-1; D may be TRBD1 (6 bases). V was clipped by 4 bases and J by 6 bases, with 16 bases between them. Germline CDR1 and CDR2: SGDLS and YYNGEE. The CDR3 spans 14 residues. For the CDR3, the DNA is TGTGCCAGCAGCACCCTAGGGGGGGCCGCTGAAGCTTTCTTT. This encodes CASSTLGGAAEAFF.

V and J are TRBV25-1 and TRBJ1-2; TRBD1 is a possible D gene (5 bases). Germline lookup yields CDR1 MGHDK and CDR2 SYGVNS. The CDR3 spans 14 residues. Trimming removed 1 base from V and 7 bases from J, with 13 bases in between. The CDR3 nucleotides read TGTGCCAGCAGTGAATTAAGGGGTCGGGTTGGCTACACCTTC. Protein: CASSELRGRVGYTF.

In its sample, this clone was seen a few times. V gene TRBV18 combines with J gene TRBJ1-1; D is undetermined. The V end was cut by 6 bases, the J end by 1 base, with 9 bases between. Per germline, CDR1 KGHSH and CDR2 LQKENI. This CDR3 is built from 13 residues. The CDR3 loop reads CASSNGENTEAFF. The CDR3 DNA is TGTGCCAGCTCCAACGGTGAGAACACTGAAGCTTTCTTT.

This clone was counted a single time. The chain combines TRBV7-9 with TRBJ2-7; 7 positions agree with TRBD1. Germline loops: CDR1 SEHNR, CDR2 FQNEAQ (reference sequence). The J segment lost 2 bases and the V segment lost 1 base, leaving 5 bases of the junction unmatched. The CDR3 extends over 15 amino acids. The CDR3 region is CASSLVVDRAYEQYF. The CDR3 nucleotides are TGTGCCAGCAGCTTAGTGGTAGACAGGGCCTACGAGCAGTACTTC.